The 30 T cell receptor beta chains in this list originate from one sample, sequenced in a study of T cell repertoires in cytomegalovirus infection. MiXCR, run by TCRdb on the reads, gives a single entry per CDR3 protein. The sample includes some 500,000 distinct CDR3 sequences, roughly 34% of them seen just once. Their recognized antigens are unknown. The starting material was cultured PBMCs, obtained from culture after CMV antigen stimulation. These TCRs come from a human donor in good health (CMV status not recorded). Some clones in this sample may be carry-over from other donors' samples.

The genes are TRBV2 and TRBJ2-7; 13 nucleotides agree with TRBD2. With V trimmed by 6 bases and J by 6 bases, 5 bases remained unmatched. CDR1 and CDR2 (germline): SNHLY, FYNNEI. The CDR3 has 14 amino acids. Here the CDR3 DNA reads TGTGCCAGCAGAACTAGCGGGAGGGTAGGCGAGCAGTACTTC. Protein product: CASRTSGRVGEQYF.

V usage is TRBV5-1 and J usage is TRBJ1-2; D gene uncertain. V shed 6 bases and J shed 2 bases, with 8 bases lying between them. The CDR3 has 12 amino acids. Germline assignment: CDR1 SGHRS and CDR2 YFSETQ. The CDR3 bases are TGCGCCAGCATAGACACCAACTATGGCTACACCTTC. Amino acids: CASIDTNYGYTF.

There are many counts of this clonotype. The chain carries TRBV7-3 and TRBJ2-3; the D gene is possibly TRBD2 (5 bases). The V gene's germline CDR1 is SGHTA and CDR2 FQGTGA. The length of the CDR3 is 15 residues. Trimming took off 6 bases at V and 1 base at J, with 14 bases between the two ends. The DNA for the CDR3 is TGTGCCAGCAGTGGTGGAGGATTGGGCACAGATACGCAGTATTTT. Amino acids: CASSGGGLGTDTQYF. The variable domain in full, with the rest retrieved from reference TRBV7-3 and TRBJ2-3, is GAGVSQTPSNKVTEKGKYVELRCDPISGHTALYWYRQSLGQGPEFLIYFQGTGAADDSGLPNDRFFAVRPEGSVSTLKIQRTERGDSAVYLCASSGGGLGTDTQYFGPGTRLTVL.

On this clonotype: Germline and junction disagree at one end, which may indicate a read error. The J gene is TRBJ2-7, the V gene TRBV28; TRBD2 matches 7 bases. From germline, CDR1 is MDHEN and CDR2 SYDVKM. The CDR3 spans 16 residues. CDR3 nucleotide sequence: TGTGCCAACAGTTTTCCGGGAGGCCCCCCCCCCTACGAGCAGTACTTC. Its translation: CANSFPGGPPPYEQYF.

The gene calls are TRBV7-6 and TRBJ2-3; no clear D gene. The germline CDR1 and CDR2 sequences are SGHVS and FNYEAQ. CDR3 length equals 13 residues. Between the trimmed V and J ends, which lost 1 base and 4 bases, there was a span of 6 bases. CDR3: CASSLDFPDTQYF. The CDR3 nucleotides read TGTGCCAGCAGCTTAGATTTCCCAGATACGCAGTATTTT.

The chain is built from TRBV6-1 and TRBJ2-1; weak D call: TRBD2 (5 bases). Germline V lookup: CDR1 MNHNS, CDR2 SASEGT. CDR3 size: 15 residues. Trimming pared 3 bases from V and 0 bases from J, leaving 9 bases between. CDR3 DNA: TGTGCCAGCAGTGAGGAACTAGGCTCCTACAATGAGCAGTTCTTC. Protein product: CASSEELGSYNEQFF.

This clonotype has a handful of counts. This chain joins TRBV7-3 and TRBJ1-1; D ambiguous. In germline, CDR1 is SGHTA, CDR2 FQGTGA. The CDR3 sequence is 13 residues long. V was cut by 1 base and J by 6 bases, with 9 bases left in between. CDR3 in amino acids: CASSLMRDAEAFF. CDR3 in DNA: TGTGCCAGCAGCTTAATGCGCGACGCTGAAGCTTTCTTT.

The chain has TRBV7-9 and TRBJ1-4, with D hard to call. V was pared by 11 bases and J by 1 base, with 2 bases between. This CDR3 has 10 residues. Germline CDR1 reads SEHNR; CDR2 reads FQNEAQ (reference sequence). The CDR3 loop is CAVTNEKLFF. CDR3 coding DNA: TGTGCCGTAACTAATGAAAAACTGTTTTTT.

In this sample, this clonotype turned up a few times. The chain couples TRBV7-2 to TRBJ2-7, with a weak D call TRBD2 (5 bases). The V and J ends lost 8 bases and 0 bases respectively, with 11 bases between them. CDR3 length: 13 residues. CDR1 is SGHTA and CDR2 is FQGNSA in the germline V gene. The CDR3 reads CASGPGGSYEQYF. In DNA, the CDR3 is TGTGCCAGCGGACCCGGAGGCTCCTACGAGCAGTACTTC.

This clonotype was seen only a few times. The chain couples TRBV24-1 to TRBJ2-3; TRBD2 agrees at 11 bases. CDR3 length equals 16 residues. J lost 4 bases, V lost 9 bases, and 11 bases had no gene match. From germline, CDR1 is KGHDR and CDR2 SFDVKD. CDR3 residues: CATESGTSGNSDTQYF. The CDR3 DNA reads TGTGCCACCGAATCCGGGACTAGCGGAAATTCAGATACGCAGTATTTT.

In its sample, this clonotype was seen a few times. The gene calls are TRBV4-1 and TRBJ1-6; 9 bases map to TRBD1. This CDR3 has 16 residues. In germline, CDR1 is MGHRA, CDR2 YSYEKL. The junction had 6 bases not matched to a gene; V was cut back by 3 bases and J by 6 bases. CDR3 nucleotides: TGCGCCAGCAGCCAGGGACTGACAGGGGGTAATTCACCCCTCCACTTT. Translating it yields CASSQGLTGGNSPLHF.

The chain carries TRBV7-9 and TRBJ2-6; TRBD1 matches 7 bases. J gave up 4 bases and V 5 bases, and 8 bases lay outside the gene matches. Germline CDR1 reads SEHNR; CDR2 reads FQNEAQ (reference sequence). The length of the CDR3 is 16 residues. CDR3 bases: TGTGCCAGCAGCCGAGAAGGACAGGTAGGGGCCAACGTCCTGACTTTC. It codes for CASSREGQVGANVLTF.

The CDR3 region has the DNA TGCGCCAGCAGCCCGCAGGGGGCCAAAAACATTCAGTACTTC. It is translated as CASSPQGAKNIQYF. This chain uses TRBV4-3 with TRBJ2-4, with a weak D call TRBD1 (6 bases). This CDR3 contains 14 residues. V was trimmed by 4 bases and J by 1 base, leaving 8 bases between them. CDR1 is LGHNA and CDR2 is YSLEER in the germline V gene.

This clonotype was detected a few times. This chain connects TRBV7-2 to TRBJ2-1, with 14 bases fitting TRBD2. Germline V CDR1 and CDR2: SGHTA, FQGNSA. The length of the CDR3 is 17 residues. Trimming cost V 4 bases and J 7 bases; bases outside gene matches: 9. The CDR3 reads CASSSRGGTSGSNEQFF. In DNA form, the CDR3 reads TGTGCCAGCAGCTCCCGAGGGGGGACTAGCGGGAGTAATGAGCAGTTCTTC.

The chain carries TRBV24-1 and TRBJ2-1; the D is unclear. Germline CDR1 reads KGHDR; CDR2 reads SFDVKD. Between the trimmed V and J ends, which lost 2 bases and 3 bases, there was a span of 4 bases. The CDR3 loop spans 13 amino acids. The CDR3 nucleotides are TGTGCCACCAGTGATTGGGGCTACAATGAGCAGTTCTTC. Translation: CATSDWGYNEQFF.

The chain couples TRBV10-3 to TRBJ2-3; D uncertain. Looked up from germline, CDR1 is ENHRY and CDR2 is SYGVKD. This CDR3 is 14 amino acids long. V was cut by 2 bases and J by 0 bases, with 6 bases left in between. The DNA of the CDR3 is TGTGCCATCAGTGAGAACCCTAGCACAGATACGCAGTATTTT. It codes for CAISENPSTDTQYF.

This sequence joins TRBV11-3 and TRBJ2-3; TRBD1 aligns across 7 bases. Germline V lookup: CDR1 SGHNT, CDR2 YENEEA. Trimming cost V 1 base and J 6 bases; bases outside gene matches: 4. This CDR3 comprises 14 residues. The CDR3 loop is CASSLVQGPDTQYF. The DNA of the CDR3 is TGTGCCAGCAGCTTAGTACAGGGGCCCGATACGCAGTATTTT.

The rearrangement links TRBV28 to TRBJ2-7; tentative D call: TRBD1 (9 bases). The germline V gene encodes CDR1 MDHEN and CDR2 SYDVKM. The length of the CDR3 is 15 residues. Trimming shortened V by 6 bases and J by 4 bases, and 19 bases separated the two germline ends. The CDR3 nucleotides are TGTGCCAGCAGACCGGGGGGGACAGGGACATACGAGCAGTACTTC. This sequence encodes CASRPGGTGTYEQYF.

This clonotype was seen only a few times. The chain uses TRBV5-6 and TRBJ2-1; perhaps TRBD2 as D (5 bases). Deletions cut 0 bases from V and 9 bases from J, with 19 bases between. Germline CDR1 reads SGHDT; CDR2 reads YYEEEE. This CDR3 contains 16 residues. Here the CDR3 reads CASSLEWRLRSSEQFF. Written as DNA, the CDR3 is TGTGCCAGCAGCTTGGAATGGAGGCTAAGGAGCAGTGAGCAGTTCTTC.

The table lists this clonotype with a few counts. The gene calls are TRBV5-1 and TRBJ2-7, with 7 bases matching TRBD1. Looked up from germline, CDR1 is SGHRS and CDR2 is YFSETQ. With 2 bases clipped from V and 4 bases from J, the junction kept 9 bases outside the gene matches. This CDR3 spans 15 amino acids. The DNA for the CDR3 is TGCGCCAGCAGCTTCCCGGAGACAGGGAGATACGAGCAGTACTTC. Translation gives CASSFPETGRYEQYF.

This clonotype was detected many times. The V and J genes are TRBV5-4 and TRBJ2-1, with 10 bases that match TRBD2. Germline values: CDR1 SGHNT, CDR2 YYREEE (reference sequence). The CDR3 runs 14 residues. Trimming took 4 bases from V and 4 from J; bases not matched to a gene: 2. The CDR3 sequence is CASSAAGGYNEQFF. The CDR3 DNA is TGTGCCAGCAGCGCAGCGGGAGGGTACAATGAGCAGTTCTTC.

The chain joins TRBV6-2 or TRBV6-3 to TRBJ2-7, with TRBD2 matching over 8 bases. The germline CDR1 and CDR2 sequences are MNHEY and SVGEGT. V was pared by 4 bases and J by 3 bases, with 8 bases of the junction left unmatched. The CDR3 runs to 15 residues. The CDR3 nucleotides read TGTGCCAGCAGTTCCCGGACTAGCCTACGCTACGAGCAGTACTTC. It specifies CASSSRTSLRYEQYF.

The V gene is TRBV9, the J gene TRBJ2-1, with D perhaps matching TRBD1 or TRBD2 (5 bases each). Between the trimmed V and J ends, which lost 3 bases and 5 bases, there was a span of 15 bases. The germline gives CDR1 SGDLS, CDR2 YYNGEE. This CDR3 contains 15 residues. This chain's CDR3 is CASSDTLGRHNEQFF. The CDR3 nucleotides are TGTGCCAGCAGCGATACCCTGGGACGACACAATGAGCAGTTCTTC.

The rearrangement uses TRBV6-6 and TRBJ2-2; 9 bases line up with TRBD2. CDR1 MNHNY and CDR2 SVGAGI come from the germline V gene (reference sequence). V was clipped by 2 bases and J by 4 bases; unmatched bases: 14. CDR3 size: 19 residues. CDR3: CASSYGLGRLAGITGELFF. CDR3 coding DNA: TGTGCCAGCAGTTACGGCTTAGGGAGGCTAGCGGGAATCACCGGGGAGCTGTTTTTT.

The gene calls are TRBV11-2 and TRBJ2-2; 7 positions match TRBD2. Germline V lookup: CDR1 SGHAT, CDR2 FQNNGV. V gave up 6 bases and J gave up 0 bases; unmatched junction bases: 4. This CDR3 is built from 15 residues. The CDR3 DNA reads TGTGCCAGCAGGTTTAGCGGGTCGAACACCGGGGAGCTGTTTTTT. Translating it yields CASRFSGSNTGELFF.

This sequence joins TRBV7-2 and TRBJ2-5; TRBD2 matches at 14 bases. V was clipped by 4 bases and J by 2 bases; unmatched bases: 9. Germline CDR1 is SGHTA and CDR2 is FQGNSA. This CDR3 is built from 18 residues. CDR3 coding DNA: TGTGCCAGCAGCTCGGACAGACTAGCGGGAGGGTATCAAGAGACCCAGTACTTC. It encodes CASSSDRLAGGYQETQYF.

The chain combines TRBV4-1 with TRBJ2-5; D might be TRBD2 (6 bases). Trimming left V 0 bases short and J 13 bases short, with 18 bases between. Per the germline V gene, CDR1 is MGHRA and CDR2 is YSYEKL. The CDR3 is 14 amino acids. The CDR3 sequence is CASSQDLGLTLPYF. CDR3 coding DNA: TGCGCCAGCAGCCAAGATCTGGGACTCACACTCCCGTACTTC.

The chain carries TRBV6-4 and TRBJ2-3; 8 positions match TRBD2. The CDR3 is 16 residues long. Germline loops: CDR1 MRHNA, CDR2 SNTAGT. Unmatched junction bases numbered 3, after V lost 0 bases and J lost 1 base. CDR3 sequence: CASSDSPLAGTDTQYF. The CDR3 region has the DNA TGTGCCAGCAGTGACTCCCCACTAGCGGGCACAGATACGCAGTATTTT.

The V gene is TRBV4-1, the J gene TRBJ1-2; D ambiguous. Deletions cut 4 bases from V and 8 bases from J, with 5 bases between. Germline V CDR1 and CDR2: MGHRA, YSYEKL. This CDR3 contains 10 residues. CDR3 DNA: TGCGCCAGCAGCCGCGAGGGCTACACCTTC. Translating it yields CASSREGYTF.

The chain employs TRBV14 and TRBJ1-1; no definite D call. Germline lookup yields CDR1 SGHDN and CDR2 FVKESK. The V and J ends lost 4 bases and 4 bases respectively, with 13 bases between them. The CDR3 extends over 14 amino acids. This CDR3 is CASSPVGYLTEAFF. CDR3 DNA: TGTGCCAGCAGCCCGGTAGGATATCTCACTGAAGCTTTCTTT.